The rows below give T cell receptor beta chains drawn from one sample of a study of vaccination effects on CD4 cells after COVID-19. Clones were read by immunoSEQ multiplex PCR, and TCRdb kept only the in-frame ones, dropping some. This sample has 30,000 to 40,000 clones; approximately 72% occur once, and the top ten carry roughly 12%. Their antigens are not known. The sample here was CD4+ T cells from PBMCs cultured with HCoV-229E spike peptides, taken after COVID-19 vaccination. These receptors were taken from a human donor who received a COVID-19 vaccine. The CDR3 runs from the conserved cysteine through the conserved F or W. Fields, in order: J gene, clone size, V gene, D gene, CDR3 DNA, CDR3 protein. D genes are given only for firm matches. Some rows have no size entry. The others give once, few or many, or a class for an expanded clone.

TRBJ2-1	.	TRBV19	TRBD2	TGTGCCAGTAGTTTCTCTCCTAGCGGGTACAATGAGCAGTTCTTC	CASSFSPSGYNEQFF
TRBJ1-5	.	TRBV9	TRBD1	TGTGCCAGCGGGGACAGGGGGAATCAGCCCCAGCATTTT	CASGDRGNQPQHF
TRBJ2-7	.	TRBV11-2	TRBD1	TGTGCCAGCAGCCCCGGACCGGGACAGGGATCCTCCGAGCAGTACTTC	CASSPGPGQGSSEQYF
TRBJ2-5	.	TRBV29-1	.	TGCAGCGTCCGGGAGGAGACCCAGTACTTC	CSVREETQYF
TRBJ1-4	.	TRBV10-2	.	TGCGCCAGCAGTGACTCACAGGGAAGCACTGAAAAACTGTTTTTT	CASSDSQGSTEKLFF
TRBJ1-5	few	TRBV2	.	TGTGCCAGCAGAAACGGGCGTGCTAGTCAGCCCCAGCATTTT	CASRNGRASQPQHF
TRBJ1-1	.	TRBV24-1	.	TGTGCCACGTCACCCCAGGGATCGGGTGAAGCTTTCTTT	CATSPQGSGEAFF
TRBJ2-1	.	TRBV24-1	.	TGTGCCACCAGTGACCGCACTAGCTCCTCCTACAATGAGCAGTTCTTC	CATSDRTSSSYNEQFF
TRBJ1-2	few	TRBV15	.	TGTGCCACCAGCAGAGAGGCAGGATCAGGAGGCTACACCTTC	CATSREAGSGGYTF
TRBJ2-7	few	TRBV10-1	.	TGCGCCAGCAGTGAACCCGGGACGGGTACCTACGAGCAGTACTTC	CASSEPGTGTYEQYF
TRBJ1-6	.	TRBV5-6	.	TGTGCCAGCAGCCAAATAGAAGGGTACTATAATTCACCCCTCCACTTT	CASSQIEGYYNSPLHF
TRBJ1-2	.	TRBV24-1	.	TGTGCCACCAGTGTCTCCACAGGAGCTAACTATGGCTACACCTTC	CATSVSTGANYGYTF